This TCR beta chain was captured by sequencing in a study of beta chain features in type 1 diabetes. The CDR3 contains 15 residues. Germline CDR1 reads SGHTA; CDR2 reads FQGNSA. With 2 bases removed from V and 7 bases from J, the gap between germline ends came to 17 bases. This clone was seen a handful of times. Its cognate antigen is unknown. Other DNA sequences from this sample encode an identical CDR3 as well. Expressed TCRB transcripts were sequenced because the isolated RNA had all been reverse transcribed beforehand. The study sequenced naive, central memory and regulatory T cell samples to an average of around 3.5 million reads. Clones were read by immunoSEQ multiplex PCR, and TCRdb kept only the in-frame ones, dropping some. The data show 200,000 to 300,000 clones, 27% seen once. Study-level findings and limits: Reduced insertions and increased deletions marked VDJ junctions in type 1 diabetes patients.

The sequence was collected from a man between 25 and 39 years old in good health. Sequences were obtained from central memory CD4+ T cells from blood. The rearrangement links TRBV7-2 to TRBJ2-5; D is possibly TRBD1 or TRBD2 (7 bases each). The CDR3 spells CASSLSGGGVRTQYF. The CDR3 DNA sequence: TGTGCCAGCAGCTTATCAGGGGGGGGTGTTCGGACCCAGTACTTC. Full variable domain (missing parts from reference TRBV7-2 and TRBJ2-5): GAGVSQSPSNKVTEKGKDVELRCDPISGHTALYWYRQSLGQGLEFLIYFQGNSAPDKSGLPSDRFSAERTGGSVSTLTIQRTQQEDSAVYLCASSLSGGGVRTQYFGPGTRLLVL.